These 31 T cell receptor beta chains share one sample of origin, sequenced in a study of blood T cell repertoires in COVID-19 (dated by TCRdb to the early 2020s). Libraries were prepared through the immunoSEQ multiplex PCR assay. In its TCRdb copy, this immuneACCESS table keeps in-frame sequences only and misses some clones. Where compared with another copy, unresolved V genes explain less than half of these, and the others have no known cause. The sample has about 530,000 clones on record, about 89% of them singletons. The ten largest account for less than 9% of the sample. The sequencing sample was made of peripheral blood. These receptors originate from a woman aged 45-65 years with COVID-19, enrolled during active disease.

The chain links TRBV9 to TRBJ2-5, with 10 nucleotides matching TRBD1. With V trimmed by 1 base and J by 4 bases, 4 bases remained unmatched. Germline CDR1 SGDLS, CDR2 YYNGEE. The CDR3 length is 15 residues. The CDR3 coding sequence is TGTGCCAGCAGCGTAAGCGGGACAGGGGCAGAGACCCAGTACTTC. Translation gives CASSVSGTGAETQYF.

V gene TRBV5-1 combines with J gene TRBJ1-1, with 9 bases that match TRBD1. CDR3 length: 15 amino acids. Germline lookup yields CDR1 SGHRS and CDR2 YFSETQ. Trimming took 4 bases from V and 1 from J; bases not matched to a gene: 5. The CDR3 nucleotides are TGCGCCAGCAGCAGGGGACAGGGCGGGAACACTGAAGCTTTCTTT. Its protein is CASSRGQGGNTEAFF.

J is TRBJ1-5 and V is TRBV2; 7 bases are a match to TRBD1. The CDR3 is 16 residues long. Germline CDR1 and CDR2: SNHLY and FYNNEI. V lost 0 bases, J lost 2 bases, and 4 bases stayed unmatched. The CDR3 here is CASSEADRAGNQPQHF. For the CDR3, the DNA is TGTGCCAGCAGTGAAGCTGACAGGGCTGGCAATCAGCCCCAGCATTTT.

This chain uses TRBV11-2 with TRBJ2-5; tentative D call: TRBD2 (6 bases). The V and J ends lost 5 bases and 1 base respectively, with 14 bases between them. The CDR3 length is 15 residues. CDR1 is SGHAT, CDR2 FQNNGV, per germline. In DNA form, the CDR3 reads TGTGCCAGCAGCAAGGAGGGGTCCCCCCAAGAGACCCAGTACTTC. Amino acid sequence: CASSKEGSPQETQYF.

The chain employs TRBV5-4 and TRBJ2-4; D gene ambiguous. The CDR3 runs to 15 residues. Germline lookup yields CDR1 SGHNT and CDR2 YYREEE (reference sequence). The ends were cut back, 4 bases at V and 6 bases at J, with 17 bases in the middle. The DNA for the CDR3 is TGTGCCAGCAGCACTTCACGAGGATCCGCAAACATTCAGTACTTC. Translated: CASSTSRGSANIQYF.

The chain joins TRBV5-4 to TRBJ2-4, with TRBD2 matching over 13 bases. In germline, CDR1 is SGHNT, CDR2 YYREEE (reference sequence). Trimming cost V 2 bases and J 0 bases; bases outside gene matches: 5. This CDR3 comprises 18 residues. CDR3: CASSFGLAGALAKNIQYF. The DNA of the CDR3 is TGTGCCAGCAGCTTCGGACTAGCGGGGGCTCTAGCCAAAAACATTCAGTACTTC.

With regard to this clone: A junction end diverges from the germline sequence, so it may reflect a read error. The chain carries TRBV24-1 and TRBJ2-5, with 8 bases lining up with TRBD2. The germline gives CDR1 KGHDR, CDR2 SFDVKD. CDR3 length: 13 amino acids. The CDR3 here is CATSSGGQGTQYF. The CDR3 DNA follows: TGTGCCACCTCCTCGGGGGGGCAAGGGACCCAGTACTTC.

This chain uses TRBV2 with TRBJ2-1, with a possible D match to TRBD2 (5 bases). The CDR3 is 15 residues long. Germline assignment: CDR1 SNHLY and CDR2 FYNNEI. Trimming took 3 bases from V and 1 from J, leaving 10 bases between them. CDR3 protein: CASSDGLASYNEQFF. The CDR3 DNA sequence: TGTGCCAGCAGTGACGGGCTAGCTTCCTACAATGAGCAGTTCTTC. The full variable domain, rest sourced from reference TRBV2 and TRBJ2-1, is EPEVTQTPSHQVTQMGQEVILRCVPISNHLYFYWYRQILGQKVEFLVSFYNNEISEKSEIFDDQFSVERPDGSNFTLKIRSTKLEDSAMYFCASSDGLASYNEQFFGPGTRLTVL.

CDR3 sequence (DNA): TGTGCCAGCAGTTTATTTTTGAGCGACAGGGGGAGCTCACCCCTCCACTTT. This translates into CASSLFLSDRGSSPLHF. This sequence joins TRBV28 and TRBJ1-6; 9 positions match TRBD1. J was trimmed by 10 bases and V by 1 base; bases with no gene match: 11. Germline CDR1 is MDHEN and CDR2 is SYDVKM. The CDR3 runs to 17 residues.

The chain recombines TRBV6-5 with TRBJ1-1; D is undetermined. Germline loops: CDR1 MNHEY, CDR2 SVGAGI. The germline V and J ends were trimmed by 6 bases and 3 bases, with 11 bases remaining between them. This CDR3 has 13 residues. Written as DNA, the CDR3 is TGTGCCAGCAGGGGCACCAACCACACTGAAGCTTTCTTT. Its translation: CASRGTNHTEAFF.

The chain joins TRBV7-2 to TRBJ1-2; TRBD1 matches 9 bases. CDR3 length: 13 residues. J lost 7 bases, V lost 5 bases, and 5 bases had no gene match. In germline, CDR1 is SGHTA, CDR2 FQGNSA. CDR3 protein: CASSQTGGLGYTF. The CDR3 DNA follows: TGTGCCAGCAGCCAGACAGGGGGGCTTGGCTACACCTTC. Complete variable domain (other parts from reference TRBV7-2 and TRBJ1-2): GAGVSQSPSNKVTEKGKDVELRCDPISGHTALYWYRQSLGQGLEFLIYFQGNSAPDKSGLPSDRFSAERTGGSVSTLTIQRTQQEDSAVYLCASSQTGGLGYTFGSGTRLTVV.

The V call is TRBV7-8, the J call TRBJ1-2, with TRBD1 identical over 10 bases. The CDR3 runs to 16 residues. Trimming at V came to 7 bases and at J to 0 bases, leaving 8 bases not matched to a gene. Germline V gene sequence: CDR1 SGHVS, CDR2 FQNEAQ. The CDR3 here is CASILDRGRPNYGYTF. CDR3 bases: TGTGCCAGCATCTTGGACAGGGGGAGACCTAACTATGGCTACACCTTC.

The rearrangement joins TRBV4-2 to TRBJ1-5; 12 bases are a match to TRBD1. Trimming took 4 bases from V and 1 from J; bases not matched to a gene: 20. The CDR3 length is 22 residues. Germline V lookup: CDR1 LGHNA, CDR2 YNFKEQ. CDR3 sequence: CASSPTGSTGTGGFGSNQPQHF. The CDR3 DNA reads TGTGCCAGCAGCCCAACGGGGTCCACCGGGACAGGGGGCTTCGGCAGCAATCAGCCCCAGCATTTT.

The chain has TRBV5-1 and TRBJ2-7; D is perhaps TRBD2 (5 bases). The CDR3 length is 15 residues. Trimming cost V 4 bases and J 6 bases, with 20 bases left between them. From germline, CDR1 is SGHRS and CDR2 YFSETQ. The CDR3 loop reads CASSTKNGGPVEQYF. The CDR3, as DNA: TGCGCCAGCAGCACCAAAAACGGCGGGCCAGTCGAGCAGTACTTC.

This chain links TRBV9 with TRBJ1-4; D gene uncertain. V gave up 3 bases and J gave up 8 bases, with 14 bases separating them. Germline CDR1 and CDR2: SGDLS and YYNGEE. This CDR3 has 14 amino acids. The CDR3 nucleotides read TGTGCCAGCAGCGCCACCGGGAGCAACGAAAAACTGTTTTTT. Amino acid sequence: CASSATGSNEKLFF.

The chain uses TRBV6-5 and TRBJ1-1, with 7 positions matching TRBD1. CDR1 is MNHEY and CDR2 is SVGAGI in the germline V gene. Trimming cost V 11 bases and J 11 bases; bases outside gene matches: 11. The CDR3 runs to 11 residues. In DNA, the CDR3 is TGTGCCGCCCACCAGGGGGACTGGGCTTTCTTT. It codes for CAAHQGDWAFF.

This clone was counted only a few times. The sample contains more than one DNA sequence encoding this CDR3. CDR3 sequence reads: CASSSDRAYGYTF. Here the CDR3 DNA reads TGTGCCAGCAGCTCGGACAGGGCCTATGGCTACACCTTC. The chain has TRBV12-3 or TRBV12-4 and TRBJ1-2; 8 bases fit TRBD1. V trimming: 6 bases; J trimming: 4 bases; junction bases outside the gene matches: 4. The CDR3 is 13 amino acids.

The CDR3 nucleotides are TGTGCCAGCGAGGACAGGGGGCGAGACACTGAAGCTTTCTTT. It specifies CASEDRGRDTEAFF. V and J are TRBV6-5 and TRBJ1-1; 11 bases agree with TRBD1. The CDR3 has 14 amino acids. In germline, CDR1 is MNHEY, CDR2 SVGAGI. The ends lost 8 bases at V and 3 bases at J; junction bases unmatched: 5.

The chain couples TRBV12-3 or TRBV12-4 to TRBJ1-2; D remains unclear. V was pared by 7 bases and J by 8 bases, with 14 bases between. The CDR3 has 12 amino acids. The CDR3 bases are TGTGCCAGCACCGCCCGGAGTGGCGGCTACACCTTC. Its protein is CASTARSGGYTF.

Remarks on this clone: The sample holds other DNA sequences that translate to the same CDR3. J is TRBJ1-1 and V is TRBV12-3 or TRBV12-4, with a tentative D call TRBD1 (5 bases). V lost 5 bases and J 8 bases, leaving 12 bases between the germline ends. The CDR3 is 12 amino acids. CDR3 sequence (DNA): TGTGCCAGCAGTCTACGGGGGGGGGAAGCTTTCTTT. Translation: CASSLRGGEAFF.

V and J are TRBV11-2 and TRBJ2-7; TRBD2 might be the D (5 bases). The V gene's germline CDR1 is SGHAT and CDR2 FQNNGV. Trimming left V 2 bases short and J 4 bases short, with 15 bases between. The CDR3 has 15 amino acids. The CDR3 DNA reads TGTGCCAGCAGCTTATACGGAGGACTTGAATACGAGCAGTACTTC. Translated: CASSLYGGLEYEQYF.

The rearrangement joins TRBV11-2 to TRBJ2-7; TRBD1 is a possible D gene (5 bases). This CDR3 comprises 12 residues. Germline CDR1 reads SGHAT; CDR2 reads FQNNGV. The ends were cut back, 3 bases at V and 2 bases at J, with 5 bases in the middle. CDR3 DNA sequence: TGTGCCAGCAGCTTCAGGGCCTACGAGCAGTACTTC. Translation: CASSFRAYEQYF.

V gene TRBV9 combines with J gene TRBJ2-7; the D gene is possibly TRBD2 (6 bases). The CDR3 consists of 16 residues. The germline V gene encodes CDR1 SGDLS and CDR2 YYNGEE. The V end lost 0 bases, the J end lost 2 bases, and 15 bases lay between the germline ends. In DNA form, the CDR3 reads TGTGCCAGCAGCGTAGCACCGATGGCGGGGACCTACGAGCAGTACTTC. Protein: CASSVAPMAGTYEQYF.

CDR3 loop: CASSPGLSSTDTQYF. The CDR3 nucleotides read TGTGCCAGCAGTCCGGGACTCTCAAGCACAGATACGCAGTATTTT. The chain uses TRBV6-5 and TRBJ2-3; maybe TRBD2 (6 bases). CDR3 length: 15 residues. Trimming removed 5 bases at V and 0 bases at J, with 12 bases between. The V gene's germline CDR1 is MNHEY and CDR2 SVGAGI.

The chain recombines TRBV12-3 or TRBV12-4 with TRBJ2-6; D possibly corresponds to TRBD2 (5 bases). This CDR3 has 12 residues. Trimming removed 10 bases from V and 4 bases from J, with 8 bases in between. CDR3: CATRGGANVLTF. The DNA of the CDR3 is TGTGCCACCCGGGGAGGGGCCAACGTCCTGACTTTC.

This chain joins TRBV11-2 and TRBJ1-1; D call uncertain. V lost 4 bases and J 4 bases, leaving 10 bases between the germline ends. The CDR3 totals 13 residues. CDR1 is SGHAT and CDR2 is FQNNGV in the germline V gene. The CDR3 DNA reads TGTGCCAGCAGCTACCGAGGCCGCACTGAAGCTTTCTTT. Its translation is CASSYRGRTEAFF.

The chain carries TRBV27 and TRBJ1-2; no definite D call. Germline CDR1 and CDR2: MNHEY and SMNVEV (reference sequence). V was cut by 3 bases and J by 7 bases, with 12 bases left in between. The CDR3 length is 13 residues. The CDR3 sequence is CASSFGWAGGYTF. In nucleotides, the CDR3 is TGTGCCAGCAGTTTCGGGTGGGCGGGTGGCTACACCTTC.

This clone was found once. V usage is TRBV12-3 or TRBV12-4 and J usage is TRBJ1-2; no definite D call. The V end lost 6 bases, the J end lost 5 bases, and 10 bases lay between the germline ends. This CDR3 has 12 residues. Written as DNA, the CDR3 is TGTGCCAGCAGCTCAACAGTTTATGGCTACACCTTC. This codes for CASSSTVYGYTF.

As to this clone: The sample holds other DNA sequences that translate to the same CDR3. V and J are TRBV6-5 and TRBJ1-5; TRBD1 is a possible D gene (5 bases). This CDR3 has 12 residues. CDR1 and CDR2 from the germline V gene are MNHEY and SVGAGI. Between the trimmed V and J ends, which lost 6 bases and 4 bases, there was a span of 7 bases. In DNA form, the CDR3 reads TGTGCCAGCAGCACAGGTAATCAGCCCCAGCATTTT. Its protein product is CASSTGNQPQHF.

The J gene is TRBJ1-2, the V gene TRBV27, with 12 bases identical to TRBD1. V trimming: 5 bases; J trimming: 10 bases; junction bases outside the gene matches: 8. From germline, CDR1 is MNHEY and CDR2 SMNVEV (reference sequence). This CDR3 has 14 residues. In DNA form, the CDR3 reads TGTGCCAGCAGTCCCCCCGGGACAGGGGGCACCTACACCTTC. Residues: CASSPPGTGGTYTF.

This chain joins TRBV7-3 and TRBJ2-7; D unresolved. Trimming took off 5 bases at V and 0 bases at J, with 8 bases between the two ends. The CDR3 runs to 13 residues. The germline V gene has CDR1 SGHTA and CDR2 FQGTGA. CDR3 protein: CASSPGPSYEQYF. CDR3 DNA sequence: TGTGCCAGCAGCCCGGGTCCCTCCTACGAGCAGTACTTC.